The clone carrying this T cell receptor beta chain has more than one count but fewer than ten. TCRdb re-analysed the PCR reads in MiXCR, keeping a single row per CDR3 protein. The sample comprises approximately 500,000 distinct CDR3 sequences, around a fifth of which are singletons, and more than 0.8% rests with the top ten. These data originate in a study of molecular identifiers for immune sequencing clone quantification. This CDR3 is 13 amino acids long. The ends were cut back, 8 bases at V and 7 bases at J, with 15 bases in the middle. The clonotype comes from a human donor in good health. Some libraries in this study had Jurkat cell RNA spiked in. Sequencing was done on a sample of naive CD8+ T cells from blood, with Jurkat cell RNA spiked in. Sample subset: FACS-sorted CD8+CD4-CCR7+CD45RA+ naive T cells. The J gene is TRBJ2-1, the V gene TRBV12-3 or TRBV12-4; TRBD1 might be the D (5 bases). CDR3 DNA: TGTGCCAGCTTGTCGACAGTCTGGAATGAGCAGTTCTTC. Translation: CASLSTVWNEQFF.